This T cell receptor (beta chain) was captured in a study of shared clonotypes between healthy human individuals. Study outcomes and limitations: Since donors were few, the genetic and exposure-history diversity represented was limited. The naive CD4 repertoires of a handful of donors were compared, and roughly 5% of clonotypes were shared.

Deep-level assay runs were performed. Using immunoSEQ multiplex PCR, the repertoire was profiled, and TCRdb retains in-frame clones only, with some absent. The sample includes 2 million to 2.5 million clones, 93% of them seen just once. On this clone itself: No antigen is known for it.

CDR3 length equals 15 residues. The germline V gene encodes CDR1 MGHRA and CDR2 YSYEKL. V lost 4 bases to trimming and J lost 4 bases; unmatched junction nucleotides: 8. Donors were healthy HIV-negative adults without recently reported acute infections or vaccinations. Sequenced sample: naive CD4+ T cells from PBMCs. Subset given: CD45RA+ positively selected. This chain links TRBV4-1 with TRBJ2-7; 9 bases match TRBD1. The TCR was taken from a man between 18 and 35 years old in good health. Some clones in this sample may be carry-over from other donors' samples. The CDR3 nucleotides are TGCGCCAGCAGCCGACTCCGGGACAGGGATTACGAGCAGTACTTC. It yields the protein CASSRLRDRDYEQYF.